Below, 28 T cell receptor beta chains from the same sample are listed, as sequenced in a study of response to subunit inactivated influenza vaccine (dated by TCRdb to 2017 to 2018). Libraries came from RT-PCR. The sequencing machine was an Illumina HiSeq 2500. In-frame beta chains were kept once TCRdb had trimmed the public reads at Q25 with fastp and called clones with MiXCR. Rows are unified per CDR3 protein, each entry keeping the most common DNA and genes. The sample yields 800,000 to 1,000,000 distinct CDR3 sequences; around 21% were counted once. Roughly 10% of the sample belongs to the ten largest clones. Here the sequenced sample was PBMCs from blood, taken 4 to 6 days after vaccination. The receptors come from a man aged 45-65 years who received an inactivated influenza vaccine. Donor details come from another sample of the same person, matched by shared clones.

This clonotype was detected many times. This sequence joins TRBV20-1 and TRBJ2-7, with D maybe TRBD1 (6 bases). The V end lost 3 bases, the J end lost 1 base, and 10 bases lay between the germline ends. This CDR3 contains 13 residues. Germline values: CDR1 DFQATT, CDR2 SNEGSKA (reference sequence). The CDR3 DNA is TGCAGTGCTAGTTACAGGGTTTCCTACGAGCAGTACTTC. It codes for CSASYRVSYEQYF.

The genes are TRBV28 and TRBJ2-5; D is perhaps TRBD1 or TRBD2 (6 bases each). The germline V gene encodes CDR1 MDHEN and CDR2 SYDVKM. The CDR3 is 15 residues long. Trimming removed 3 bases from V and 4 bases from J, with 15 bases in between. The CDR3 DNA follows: TGTGCCAGCAGTTTTCCCTATTCGGGGGCAGAGACCCAGTACTTC. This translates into CASSFPYSGAETQYF.

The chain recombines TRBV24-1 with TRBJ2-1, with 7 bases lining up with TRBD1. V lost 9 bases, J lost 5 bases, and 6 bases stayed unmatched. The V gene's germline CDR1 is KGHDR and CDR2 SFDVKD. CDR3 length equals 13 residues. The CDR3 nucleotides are TGTGCCACCGGACAGGCCCTACACAATGAGCAGTTCTTC. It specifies CATGQALHNEQFF.

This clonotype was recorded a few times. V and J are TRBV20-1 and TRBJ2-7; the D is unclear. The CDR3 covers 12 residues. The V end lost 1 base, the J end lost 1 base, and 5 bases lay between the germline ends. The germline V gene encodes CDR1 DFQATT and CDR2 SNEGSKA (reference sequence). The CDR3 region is CSARGVSYEQYF. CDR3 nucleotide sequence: TGCAGTGCTAGAGGGGTATCCTACGAGCAGTACTTC.

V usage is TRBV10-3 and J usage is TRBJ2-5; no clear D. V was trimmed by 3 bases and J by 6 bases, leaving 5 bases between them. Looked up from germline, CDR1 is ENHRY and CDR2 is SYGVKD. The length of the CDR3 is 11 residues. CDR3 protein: CAISEGQTQYF. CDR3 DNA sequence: TGTGCCATCAGTGAAGGCCAGACCCAGTACTTC.

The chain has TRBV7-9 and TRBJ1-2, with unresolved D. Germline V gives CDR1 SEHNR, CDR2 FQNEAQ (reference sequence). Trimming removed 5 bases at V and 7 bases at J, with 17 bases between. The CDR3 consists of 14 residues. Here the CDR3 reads CASSLRAGGFGYTF. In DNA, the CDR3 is TGTGCCAGCAGCCTCCGGGCGGGAGGCTTTGGCTACACCTTC.

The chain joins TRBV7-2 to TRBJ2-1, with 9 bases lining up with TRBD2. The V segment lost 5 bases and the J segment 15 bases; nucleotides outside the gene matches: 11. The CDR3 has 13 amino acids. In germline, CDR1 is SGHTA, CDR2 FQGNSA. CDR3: CASSTGLAGAPFF. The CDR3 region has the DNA TGTGCCAGCAGCACGGGACTAGCTGGGGCCCCGTTCTTC.

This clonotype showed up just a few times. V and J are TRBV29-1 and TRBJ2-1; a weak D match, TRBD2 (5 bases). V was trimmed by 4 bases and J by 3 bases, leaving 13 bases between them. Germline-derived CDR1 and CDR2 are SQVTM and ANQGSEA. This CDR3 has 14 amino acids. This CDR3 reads CSVAGGTSYNEQFF. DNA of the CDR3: TGCAGCGTTGCTGGCGGTACTAGCTACAATGAGCAGTTCTTC.

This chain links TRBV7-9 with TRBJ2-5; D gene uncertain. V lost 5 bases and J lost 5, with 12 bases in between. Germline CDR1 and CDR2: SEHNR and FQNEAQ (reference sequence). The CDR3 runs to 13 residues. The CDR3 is CASSNNPTETQYF. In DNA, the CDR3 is TGTGCCAGCAGCAACAACCCTACCGAGACCCAGTACTTC. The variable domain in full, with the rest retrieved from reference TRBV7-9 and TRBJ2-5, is DTGVSQNPRHKITKRGQNVTFRCDPISEHNRLYWYRQTLGQGPEFLTYFQNEAQLEKSRLLSDRFSAERPKGSFSTLEIQRTEQGDSAMYLCASSNNPTETQYFGPGTRLLVL.

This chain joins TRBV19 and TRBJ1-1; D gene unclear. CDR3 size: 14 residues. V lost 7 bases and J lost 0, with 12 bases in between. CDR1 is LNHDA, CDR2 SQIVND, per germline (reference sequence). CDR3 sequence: CASKDGTMNTEAFF. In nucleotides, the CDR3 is TGTGCCAGTAAGGACGGAACCATGAACACTGAAGCTTTCTTT.

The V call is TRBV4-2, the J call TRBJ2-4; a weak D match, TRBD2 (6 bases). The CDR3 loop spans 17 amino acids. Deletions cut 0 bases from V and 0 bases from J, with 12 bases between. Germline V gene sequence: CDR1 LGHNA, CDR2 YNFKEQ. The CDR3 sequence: CASSQDGAGLAKNIQYF. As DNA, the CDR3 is TGTGCCAGCAGCCAAGATGGGGCGGGGCTAGCCAAAAACATTCAGTACTTC.

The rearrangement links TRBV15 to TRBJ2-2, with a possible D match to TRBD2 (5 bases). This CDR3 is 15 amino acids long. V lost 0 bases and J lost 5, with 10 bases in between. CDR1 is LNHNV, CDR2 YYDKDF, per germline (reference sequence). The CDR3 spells CATSRDRRGTGELFF. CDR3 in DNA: TGTGCCACCAGCAGAGACCGACGAGGGACCGGGGAGCTGTTTTTT.

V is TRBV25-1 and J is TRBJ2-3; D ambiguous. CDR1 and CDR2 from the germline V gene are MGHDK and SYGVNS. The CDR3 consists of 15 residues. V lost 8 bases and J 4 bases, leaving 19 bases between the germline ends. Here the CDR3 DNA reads TGTGCCAGCCGCCCCCCAGGCCTTTCCCCAGATACGCAGTATTTT. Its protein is CASRPPGLSPDTQYF. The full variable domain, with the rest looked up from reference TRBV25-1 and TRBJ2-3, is EADIYQTPRYLVIGTGKKITLECSQTMGHDKMYWYQQDPGMELHLIHYSYGVNSTEKGDLSSESTVSRIRTEHFPLTLESARPSHTSQYLCASRPPGLSPDTQYFGPGTRLTVL.

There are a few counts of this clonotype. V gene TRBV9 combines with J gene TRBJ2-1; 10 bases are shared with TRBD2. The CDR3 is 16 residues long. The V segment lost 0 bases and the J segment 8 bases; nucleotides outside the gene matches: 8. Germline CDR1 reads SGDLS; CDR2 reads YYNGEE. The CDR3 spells CASSVVTSGKGDEQFF. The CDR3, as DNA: TGTGCCAGCAGCGTAGTAACTAGCGGGAAAGGAGATGAGCAGTTCTTC.

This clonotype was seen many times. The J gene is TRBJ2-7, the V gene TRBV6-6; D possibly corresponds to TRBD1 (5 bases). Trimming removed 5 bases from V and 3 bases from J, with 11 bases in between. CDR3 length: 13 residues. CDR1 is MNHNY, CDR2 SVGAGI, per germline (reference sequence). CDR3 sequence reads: CASSTPTDYEQYF. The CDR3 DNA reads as TGTGCCAGCAGTACCCCGACAGACTACGAGCAGTACTTC.

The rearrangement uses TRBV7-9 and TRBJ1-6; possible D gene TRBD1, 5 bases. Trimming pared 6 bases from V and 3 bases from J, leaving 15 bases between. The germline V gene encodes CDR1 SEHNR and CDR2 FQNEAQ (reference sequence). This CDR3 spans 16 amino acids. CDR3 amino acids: CASRLEGTGYNSPLHF. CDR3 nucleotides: TGTGCCAGCAGGCTCGAAGGGACTGGCTATAATTCACCCCTCCACTTT.

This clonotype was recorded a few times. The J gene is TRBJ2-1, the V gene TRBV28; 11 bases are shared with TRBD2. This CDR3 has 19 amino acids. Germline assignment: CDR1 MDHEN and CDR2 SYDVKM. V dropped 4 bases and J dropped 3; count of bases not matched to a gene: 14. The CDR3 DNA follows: TGTGCCAGCAGTTCCTATACCTCGCTAGCGGGAGGTATCTACAATGAGCAGTTCTTC. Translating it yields CASSSYTSLAGGIYNEQFF.

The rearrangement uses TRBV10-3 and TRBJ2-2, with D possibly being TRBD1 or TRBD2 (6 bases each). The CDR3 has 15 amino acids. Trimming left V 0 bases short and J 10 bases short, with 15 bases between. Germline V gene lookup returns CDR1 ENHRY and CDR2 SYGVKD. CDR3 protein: CAISESNREAEELFF. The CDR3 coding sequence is TGTGCCATCAGTGAGTCGAACAGGGAGGCCGAGGAGCTGTTTTTT.

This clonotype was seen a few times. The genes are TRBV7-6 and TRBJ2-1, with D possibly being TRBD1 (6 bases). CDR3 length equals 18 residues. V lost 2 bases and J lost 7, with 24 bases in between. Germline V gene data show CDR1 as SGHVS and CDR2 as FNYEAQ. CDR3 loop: CASSLLIFGRGYWNEQFF. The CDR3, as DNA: TGTGCCAGCAGCTTACTCATTTTTGGCAGGGGATATTGGAATGAGCAGTTCTTC.

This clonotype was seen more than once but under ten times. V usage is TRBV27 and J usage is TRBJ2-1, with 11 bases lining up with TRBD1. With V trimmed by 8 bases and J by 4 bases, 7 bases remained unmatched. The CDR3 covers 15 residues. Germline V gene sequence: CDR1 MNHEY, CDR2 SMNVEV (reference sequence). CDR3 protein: CASCRGTGGYNEQFF. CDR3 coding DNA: TGTGCCAGCTGTCGAGGGACAGGGGGTTACAATGAGCAGTTCTTC.

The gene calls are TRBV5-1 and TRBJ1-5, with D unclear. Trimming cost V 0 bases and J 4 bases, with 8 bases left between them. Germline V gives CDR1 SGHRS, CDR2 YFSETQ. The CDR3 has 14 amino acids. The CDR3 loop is CASSLGPQNQPQHF. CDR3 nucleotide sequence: TGCGCCAGCAGCTTGGGGCCCCAAAATCAGCCCCAGCATTTT.

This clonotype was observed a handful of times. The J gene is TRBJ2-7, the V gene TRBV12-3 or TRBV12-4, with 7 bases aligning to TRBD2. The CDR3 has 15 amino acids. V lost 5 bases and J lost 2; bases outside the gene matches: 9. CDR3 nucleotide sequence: TGTGCCAGCAGTCTGGATAGCGGGTTCACCTACGAGCAGTACTTC. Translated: CASSLDSGFTYEQYF.

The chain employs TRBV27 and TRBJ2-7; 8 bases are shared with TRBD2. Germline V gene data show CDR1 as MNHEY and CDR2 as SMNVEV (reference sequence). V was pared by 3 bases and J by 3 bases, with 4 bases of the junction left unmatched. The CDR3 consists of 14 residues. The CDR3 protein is CASSFRTSSYEQYF. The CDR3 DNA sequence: TGTGCCAGCAGTTTCCGGACTAGCAGCTACGAGCAGTACTTC.

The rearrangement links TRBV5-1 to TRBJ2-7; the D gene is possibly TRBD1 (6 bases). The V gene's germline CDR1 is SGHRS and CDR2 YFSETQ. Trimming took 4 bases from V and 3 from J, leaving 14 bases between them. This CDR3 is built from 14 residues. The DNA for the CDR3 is TGCGCCAGCAGCCAAACAGGGCTTGACTACGAGCAGTACTTC. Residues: CASSQTGLDYEQYF.

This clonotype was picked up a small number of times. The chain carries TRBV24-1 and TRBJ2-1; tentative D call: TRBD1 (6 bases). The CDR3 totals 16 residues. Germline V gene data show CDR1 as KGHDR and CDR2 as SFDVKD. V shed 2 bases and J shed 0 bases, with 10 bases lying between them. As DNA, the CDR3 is TGTGCCACCAGTGATTGGAGGACAGACTCCTACAATGAGCAGTTCTTC. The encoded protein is CATSDWRTDSYNEQFF.

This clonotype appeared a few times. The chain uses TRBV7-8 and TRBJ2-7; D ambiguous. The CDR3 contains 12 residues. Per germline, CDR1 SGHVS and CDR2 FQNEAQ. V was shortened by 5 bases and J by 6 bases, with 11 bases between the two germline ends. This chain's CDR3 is CASSQMTFEQYF. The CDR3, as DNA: TGTGCCAGCAGCCAAATGACTTTCGAGCAGTACTTC. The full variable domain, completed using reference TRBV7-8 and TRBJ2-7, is GAGVSQSPRYKVAKRGQDVALRCDPISGHVSLFWYQQALGQGPEFLTYFQNEAQLDKSGLPSDRFFAERPEGSVSTLKIQRTQQEDSAVYLCASSQMTFEQYFGPGTRLTVT.

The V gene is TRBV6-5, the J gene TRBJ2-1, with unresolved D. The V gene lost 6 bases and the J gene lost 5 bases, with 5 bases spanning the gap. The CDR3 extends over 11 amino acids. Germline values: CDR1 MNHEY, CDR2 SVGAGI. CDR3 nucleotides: TGTGCCAGCAGGGAGAACAATGAGCAGTTCTTC. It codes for CASRENNEQFF.

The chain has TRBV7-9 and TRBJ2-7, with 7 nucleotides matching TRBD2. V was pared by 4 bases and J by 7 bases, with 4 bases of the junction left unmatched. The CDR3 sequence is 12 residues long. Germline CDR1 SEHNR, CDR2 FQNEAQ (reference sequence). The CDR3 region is CASSWTSREQYF. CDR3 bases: TGTGCCAGCAGCTGGACTAGTCGGGAGCAGTACTTC.